This TCR beta chain derives from a study of Graves' ophthalmopathy and Graves' hyperthyroidism (dated by TCRdb to the late 2010s). A note on the overall study: Peripheral blood was collected at initial diagnosis, prior to any treatment. To tell Graves' ophthalmopathy apart from Graves' hyperthyroidism, and to predict which patients would progress to ophthalmopathy, the study relied on TCR beta repertoire signatures. In total, some 140 blood samples were TCR-sequenced: 40 to 45 ophthalmopathy, some 72 hyperthyroidism and some 17 hyperthyroidism-to-ophthalmopathy patients. To explore V-J signatures distinguishing ophthalmopathy from hyperthyroidism, a discovery set of some 100 patients (43 ophthalmopathy, some 57 stable hyperthyroidism) was enrolled. An independent validation cohort was composed of 18 hyperthyroidism patients and around 16 patients who later progressed from hyperthyroidism to ophthalmopathy. T-cell repertoires of thyroid tissue and blood were compared in 5 or 6 hyperthyroidism patients. After sampling, hyperthyroidism patients received methimazole starting at 30 mg daily, and ophthalmopathy patients received high-dose intravenous methylprednisolone. The research as a whole found: Sample size was not statistically predetermined, and group allocation was not concealed from the investigators. The 13-signature model separated ophthalmopathy from stable hyperthyroidism with approximately 90% sensitivity and 81.08% specificity in cross-validation, and 80%/75% in the test set. Among expanded thyroid clonotypes with frequency above 0.001, most also showed up in blood, which suggests that blood repertoires may reflect the thyroid immune response. In validation, the model predicted ophthalmopathy progression with less than 71% sensitivity and 72.22% specificity; some 13 predicted patients were CT-confirmed with GO in a median of approximately six months.

Many counts were recorded for this clonotype. What antigen it recognizes has not been identified. One base away there is no much larger clone; base qualities are not given. Ophthalmopathy patients had moderately to severely active disease, Clinical Activity Score of at least 3, NOSPECS grade of at least 4, and disease duration under 3 months. Patients with other autoimmune diseases, uncontrolled infections, pregnancy or lactation were excluded. Diagnosis relied on clinical symptoms, serum thyroxine, TRAb, thyroid ultrasound and orbital computed tomography. PBMCs were isolated from more than 8 ml of fresh peripheral blood by Ficoll-Paque density gradient centrifugation. Trizol reagent was used to extract the total RNA, and its quality was then checked on an Agilent 2100 Bioanalyzer. For repertoire sequencing, the TCR beta CDR3 regions were amplified from RNA transcripts. HTBI primers and the Qiagen OneStep RT-PCR kit were used in a first-round RT-PCR, which was followed by a second-round multiplex PCR, size selection and purification. Libraries were sequenced paired-end with 100 bp reads on an Illumina HiSeq2000. Processing in the source paper ran as follows. SOAPnuke was used for read processing, and reads with adapters, uncalled bases, a mean Phred below 15, or no exact constant-primer or identifier match were discarded. COPE v1.2.5 was used to merge high-quality paired reads. Each unique nucleotide sequence was defined as a clonotype, and clonotypes were aligned to IMGT TRB V, D and J references with MiTCR v1.1. Only V-J combinations with frequency above 0.0001 were analysed, covering approximately 99% of repertoires. A TCR clonal expansion and chaos score per V-J combination was defined as the ratio of F50 clonal expansion to chaos observed in the TCRdist matrix. Welch's t-statistics and random forest were used to reduce the features to 10 to 15 V-J combinations, which were then used as input to a naive Bayes classifier. The similarity between thyroid and blood repertoires was quantified using the Morisita-Horn index. The public reads were run again by TCRdb, first through fastp at Q25 and then through MiXCR, and only productive beta chains were kept. Rows merge per CDR3 protein into single entries with the most common DNA and genes. Clone size and V and J calls follow TCRdb, not the original study. For this sample there are about 700,000 distinct CDR3 sequences; about two fifths appear just once. 2.5% to 3.5% of the sample belongs to the ten largest clones.

The source of this sequence is an adult man with Graves' ophthalmopathy. Sequencing used peripheral blood.

CDR3 region: CASGRGQEKLFF. The nucleotide sequence reads TGTGCCAGCGGGCGAGGGCAAGAAAAACTGTTTTTT. The sequence is built from TRBV9 and TRBJ1-4, with the D gene too uncertain to name. Deletion took 7 bases off V and 8 bases off J, with a span of 12 bases between the germline ends. The CDR3 numbers 12 residues from cysteine through phenylalanine. Just CDR3 DNA is preserved here, 36 bases in frame from base 1. CDR1 and CDR2 are drawn from the germline V gene: SGDLS, YYNGEE.